This is a list of T cell receptor beta chains from one sample in a study of OX40 agonist ivuxolimab in advanced cancers. Generated by immunoSEQ multiplex PCR, the TCRdb table keeps only in-frame clones and is missing some. The data hold 70,000 or so clones, with around 85% observed a single time. The sample here was CD4+ or CD8+ T cells sorted from blood, taken in a trial of the OX40 agonist ivuxolimab. These receptors were collected from an adult with an advanced solid tumor such as melanoma, head and neck, liver or kidney cancer. Both conserved end residues are trimmed from each CDR3. The D gene is left open where the match is weak.

D,V,length,CDR3
.,TRBV5-6,11,ASSLVIGYEQY
TRBD1,TRBV6-5,14,ASSYVTGGSTGELF
TRBD2,TRBV9,13,ASSGVAGGGDTQY
.,TRBV7-8,13,ASSLLSVPYNEQF
.,TRBV2,12,ASSEETTGAEQY
.,TRBV15,14,ATSREEMGSNEKLF
TRBD1,TRBV5-1,13,ASSPSGTGTYGYT
.,TRBV5-1,11,ASSLGRNNGYT
.,TRBV4-1,11,ASSQLTRNEQF
.,TRBV11-2,11,ASTVQMNTEAF
.,TRBV27,11,ASSPGGSNVLT
.,TRBV6-6,13,ASSYIGSGANVLT
.,TRBV5-1,12,ASSLEFKGTDYT
TRBD2,TRBV10-3,15,AIRGTSGRARSYEQY
.,TRBV4-3,13,ASSPGPGRGPEQY
.,TRBV18,10,ASSPYPETQY
TRBD2,TRBV28,17,ASRTPGQVAGGTYNEQF
.,TRBV7-2,13,ASSPTTGINYGYT
.,TRBV19,12,ASSPWTGNQPQH
TRBD2,TRBV7-2,16,ASSLAPSGGNVQETQY
TRBD1,TRBV2,12,ASSSQGVNTEAF
TRBD2,TRBV7-3,12,ASSLNGRRETQY
TRBD2,TRBV27,12,ASIRAGRNNEQF
.,TRBV2,14,ASIRLALSSYNEQF
TRBD1,TRBV10-3,11,ATGGQGYYEQY
.,TRBV20-1,9,SEDPNYGYT
.,TRBV11-3,9,ASSNTGELF
.,TRBV14,13,ASSQVLGAQETQY
TRBD2,TRBV6-6,13,ASSPSGGQGDTQY
.,TRBV19,12,ASKEQVVGNTIY
TRBD2,TRBV7-9,13,ASMPGTSGKRRQF
.,TRBV7-2,12,ASSSPEGANVLT
TRBD2,TRBV19,13,ASVQANGGAHEQF
TRBD1,TRBV19,12,ASRRTGGGGELF
.,TRBV5-4,14,ASSPRGGLDTDTQY
TRBD1,TRBV4-1,13,ASSQPRDRGYGCT
TRBD2,TRBV7-3,13,ASSTLMAGDNEQF
.,TRBV7-3,11,ASSSGPGDEQF
TRBD1,TRBV11-2,12,ASSPIKDRVAQY
.,TRBV5-6,12,ASSLEGWDYGYT
.,TRBV7-2,11,ASSRDLNEKLF